One TCR beta chain is described in this entry. The data are from a study of blood T cell repertoires in COVID-19. The wider study: Samples representing acute and convalescent COVID-19 were sourced from the United States, Italy and Spain. PBMCs, B-cell-depleted T cells, or T cells provided the cDNA or gDNA that made up the material.

Trimming took off 0 bases at V and 4 bases at J, with 10 bases between the two ends. Germline-derived CDR1 and CDR2 are MGHRA and YSYEKL. The CDR3 contains 15 residues. Only in-frame clones appear in the TCRdb table, and some are missing; sequencing was by immunoSEQ multiplex PCR. The repertoire holds approximately 250,000 clones, around 80% seen once, with 5.5% in the top ten. V usage is TRBV4-1 and J usage is TRBJ1-3; TRBD1 might be the D (6 bases). The sample consisted of peripheral blood. The receptor comes from a human donor in a cohort sampled during active COVID-19. CDR3 DNA: TGCGCCAGCAGCCAAGATGCACAGGGCGGAAACACCATATATTTT. Its translation is CASSQDAQGGNTIYF.